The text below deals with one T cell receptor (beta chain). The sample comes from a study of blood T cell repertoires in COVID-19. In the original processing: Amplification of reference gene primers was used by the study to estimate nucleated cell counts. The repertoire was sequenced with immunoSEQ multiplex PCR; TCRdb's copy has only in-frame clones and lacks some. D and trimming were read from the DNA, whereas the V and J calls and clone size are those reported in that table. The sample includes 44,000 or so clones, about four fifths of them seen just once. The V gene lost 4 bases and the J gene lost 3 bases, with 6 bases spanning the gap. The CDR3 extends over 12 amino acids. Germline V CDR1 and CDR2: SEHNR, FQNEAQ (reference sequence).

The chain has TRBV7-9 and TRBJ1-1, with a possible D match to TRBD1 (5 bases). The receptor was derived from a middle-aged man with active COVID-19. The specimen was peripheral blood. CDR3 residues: CASSWGDTEAFF. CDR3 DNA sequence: TGTGCCAGCAGCTGGGGGGACACTGAAGCTTTCTTT. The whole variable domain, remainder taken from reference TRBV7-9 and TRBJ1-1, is DTGVSQNPRHKITKRGQNVTFRCDPISEHNRLYWYRQTLGQGPEFLTYFQNEAQLEKSRLLSDRFSAERPKGSFSTLEIQRTEQGDSAMYLCASSWGDTEAFFGQGTRLTVV.